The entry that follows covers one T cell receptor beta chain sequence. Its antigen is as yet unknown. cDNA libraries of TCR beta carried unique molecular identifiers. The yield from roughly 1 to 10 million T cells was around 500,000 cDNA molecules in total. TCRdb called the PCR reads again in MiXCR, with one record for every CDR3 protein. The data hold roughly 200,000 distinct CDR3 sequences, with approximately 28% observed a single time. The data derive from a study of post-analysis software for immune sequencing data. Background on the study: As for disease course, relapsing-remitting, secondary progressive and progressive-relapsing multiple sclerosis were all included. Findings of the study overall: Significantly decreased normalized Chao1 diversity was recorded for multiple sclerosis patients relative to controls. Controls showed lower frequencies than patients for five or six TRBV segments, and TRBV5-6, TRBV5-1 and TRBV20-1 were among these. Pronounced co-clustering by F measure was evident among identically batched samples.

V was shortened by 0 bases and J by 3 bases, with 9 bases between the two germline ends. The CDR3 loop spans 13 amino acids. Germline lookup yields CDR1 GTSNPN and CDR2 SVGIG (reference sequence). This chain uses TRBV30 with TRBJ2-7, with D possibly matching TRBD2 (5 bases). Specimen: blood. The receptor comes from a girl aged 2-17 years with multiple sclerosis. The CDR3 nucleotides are TGTGCCTGGAGTGTAATCGGGATCTACGAGCAGTACTTC. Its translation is CAWSVIGIYEQYF.